This paragraph covers one T cell receptor beta chain sequence. The junction does not match germline at one end; this may be a read error. The sample originates from a study of patients with pleural tuberculosis. TCRdb ran MiXCR on the reads and lists one entry per CDR3 protein. The sample has roughly 27,000 distinct CDR3 sequences, over 15% seen once. CDR3 length equals 13 residues. Looked up from germline, CDR1 is MNHNS and CDR2 is SASEGT. The sample was peripheral blood. The rearrangement uses TRBV6-1 and TRBJ1-1, with 7 bases that match TRBD1. The sequence came from a human donor with pleural tuberculosis. The DNA of the CDR3 is TGTGCCAGCAGTGACGGACAGGCCCCTGAAGCTTCCTTC. It translates to CASSDGQAPEASF.